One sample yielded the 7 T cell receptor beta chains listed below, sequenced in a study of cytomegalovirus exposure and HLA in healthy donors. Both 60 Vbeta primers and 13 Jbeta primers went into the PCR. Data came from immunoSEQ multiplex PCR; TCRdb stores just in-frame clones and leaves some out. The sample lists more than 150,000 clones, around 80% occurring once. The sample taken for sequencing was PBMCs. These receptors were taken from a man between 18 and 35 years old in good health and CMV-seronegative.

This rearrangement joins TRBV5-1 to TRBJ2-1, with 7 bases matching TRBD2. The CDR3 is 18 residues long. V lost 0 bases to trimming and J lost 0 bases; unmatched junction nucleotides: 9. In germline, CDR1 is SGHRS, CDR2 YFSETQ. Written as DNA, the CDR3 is TGCGCCAGCAGCTTGGACCCCAGCGGGGTGAGCTCCTACAATGAGCAGTTCTTC. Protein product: CASSLDPSGVSSYNEQFF. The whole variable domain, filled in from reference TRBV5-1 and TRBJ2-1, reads KAGVTQTPRYLIKTRGQQVTLSCSPISGHRSVSWYQQTPGQGLQFLFEYFSETQRNKGNFPGRFSGRQFSNSRSEMNVSTLELGDSALYLCASSLDPSGVSSYNEQFFGPGTRLTVL.

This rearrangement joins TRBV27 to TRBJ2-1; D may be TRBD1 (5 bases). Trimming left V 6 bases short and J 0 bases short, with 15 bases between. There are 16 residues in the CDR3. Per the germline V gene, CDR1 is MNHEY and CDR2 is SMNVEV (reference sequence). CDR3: CASRGTGESSYNEQFF. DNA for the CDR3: TGTGCCAGCAGAGGTACAGGTGAGAGCTCCTACAATGAGCAGTTCTTC.

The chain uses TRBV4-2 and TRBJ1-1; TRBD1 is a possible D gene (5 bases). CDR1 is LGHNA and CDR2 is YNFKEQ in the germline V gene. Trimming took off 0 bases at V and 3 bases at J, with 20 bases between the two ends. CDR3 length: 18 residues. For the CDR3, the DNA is TGTGCCAGCAGCCAAGATGGCAGGGATGGATTTTGGGACACTGAAGCTTTCTTT. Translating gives CASSQDGRDGFWDTEAFF.

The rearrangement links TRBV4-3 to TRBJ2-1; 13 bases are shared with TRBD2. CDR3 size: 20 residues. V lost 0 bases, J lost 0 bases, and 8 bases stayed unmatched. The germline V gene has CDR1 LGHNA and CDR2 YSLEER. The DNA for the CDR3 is TGCGCCAGCAGCCAAGATTGGTCGGGACTAGCGGGGAACTCCTACAATGAGCAGTTCTTC. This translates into CASSQDWSGLAGNSYNEQFF.

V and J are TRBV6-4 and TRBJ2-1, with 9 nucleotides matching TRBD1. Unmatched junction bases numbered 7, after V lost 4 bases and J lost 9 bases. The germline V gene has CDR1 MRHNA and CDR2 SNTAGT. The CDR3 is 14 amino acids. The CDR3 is CASSVGTGSSEQFF. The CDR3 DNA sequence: TGTGCCAGCAGTGTGGGGACAGGGAGCAGTGAGCAGTTCTTC.

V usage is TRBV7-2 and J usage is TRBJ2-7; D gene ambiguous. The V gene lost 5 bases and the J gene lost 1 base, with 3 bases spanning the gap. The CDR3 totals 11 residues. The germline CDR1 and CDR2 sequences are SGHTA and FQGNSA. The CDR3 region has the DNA TGTGCCAGCAGCCTTTCCTACGAGCAGTACTTC. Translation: CASSLSYEQYF.

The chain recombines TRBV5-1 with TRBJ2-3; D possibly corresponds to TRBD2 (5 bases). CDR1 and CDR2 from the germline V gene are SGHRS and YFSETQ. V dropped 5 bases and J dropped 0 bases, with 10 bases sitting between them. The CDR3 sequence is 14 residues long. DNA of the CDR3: TGCGCCAGCAGAGAGGGAGCAAGCACAGATACGCAGTATTTT. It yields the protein CASREGASTDTQYF.